This entry is about one TCR beta chain. What it binds is unknown. This sample is drawn from a study of cytomegalovirus exposure and HLA in healthy donors. Study-wide results and limits: Available immune exposure information covered CMV serostatus only. Previous analysis showed most TCR beta V segments were productive about 87% or about 30% of the time. Equally common other TCR beta chains were less clonally expanded than HLA-associated ones, a later analysis found.

Nominally healthy donors were sampled, though unrecorded immune exposures were likely. The study ran its PCR with 60 Vbeta and 13 Jbeta primers. Assay used: immunoSEQ multiplex PCR; TCRdb lists only in-frame clones, some missing. The sample includes 140,000 to 150,000 clones, around 82% of them seen just once. The germline V gene encodes CDR1 SEHNR and CDR2 FQNEAQ (reference sequence). Deletions cut 0 bases from V and 5 bases from J, with 8 bases between. The CDR3 consists of 14 residues. Sequencing used PBMCs. This clonotype originated in a woman between 18 and 29 years old in good health and CMV-seropositive. This sequence joins TRBV7-9 and TRBJ1-5; tentatively, D is TRBD1 (5 bases). The CDR3 here is CASSLAIRDQPQHF. Here the CDR3 DNA reads TGTGCCAGCAGCTTAGCGATCAGGGATCAGCCCCAGCATTTT.